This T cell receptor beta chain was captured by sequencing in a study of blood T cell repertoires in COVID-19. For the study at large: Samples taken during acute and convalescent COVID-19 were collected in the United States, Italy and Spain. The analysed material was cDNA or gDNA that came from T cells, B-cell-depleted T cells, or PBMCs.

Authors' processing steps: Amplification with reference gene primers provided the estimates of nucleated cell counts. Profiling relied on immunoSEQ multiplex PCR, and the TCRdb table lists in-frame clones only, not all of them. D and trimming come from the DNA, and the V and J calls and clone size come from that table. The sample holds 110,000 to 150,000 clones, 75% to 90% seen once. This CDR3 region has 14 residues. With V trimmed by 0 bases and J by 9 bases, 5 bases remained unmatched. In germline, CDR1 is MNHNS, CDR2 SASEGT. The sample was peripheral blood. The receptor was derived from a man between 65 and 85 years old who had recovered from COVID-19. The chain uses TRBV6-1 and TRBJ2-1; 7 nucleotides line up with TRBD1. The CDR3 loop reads CASSEAEGGGEQFF. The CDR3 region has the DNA TGTGCCAGCAGTGAAGCGGAAGGGGGCGGTGAGCAGTTCTTC.